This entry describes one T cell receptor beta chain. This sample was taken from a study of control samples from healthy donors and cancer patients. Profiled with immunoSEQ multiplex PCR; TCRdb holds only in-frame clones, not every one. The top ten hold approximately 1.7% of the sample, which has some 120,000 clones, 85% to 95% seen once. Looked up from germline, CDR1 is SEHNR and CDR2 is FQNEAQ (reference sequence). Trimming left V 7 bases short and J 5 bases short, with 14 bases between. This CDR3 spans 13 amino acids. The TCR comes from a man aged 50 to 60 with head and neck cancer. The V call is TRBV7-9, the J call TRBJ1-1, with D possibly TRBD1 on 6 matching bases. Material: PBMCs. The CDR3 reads CASKTGAGTEAFF. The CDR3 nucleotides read TGTGCCAGCAAGACGGGGGCGGGTACTGAAGCTTTCTTT. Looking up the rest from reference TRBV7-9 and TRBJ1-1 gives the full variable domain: DTGVSQNPRHKITKRGQNVTFRCDPISEHNRLYWYRQTLGQGPEFLTYFQNEAQLEKSRLLSDRFSAERPKGSFSTLEIQRTEQGDSAMYLCASKTGAGTEAFFGQGTRLTVV.